This TCR beta chain was recorded in a study of T-cell reconstitution after alpha-beta-depleted transplantation in children listed by TCRdb under 2016. Describing the broader study: Using TCR repertoire profiling, the study quantitatively followed how T-cell immune reconstitution unfolded in children after TCRalphabeta/CD19-depleted allogeneic hematopoietic cell transplantation.

Taken from the germline V gene (reference sequence), the CDR1 and CDR2 loops are LGHDT and YNNKEL. Compared with germline, V lacks 0 bases and J lacks 3 bases; bases without a gene match: 12. The CDR3 contains 20 residues, cysteine and phenylalanine counted. Here the CDR3 DNA is all that survives: 60 bases in frame from base 1. Worth noting for this clonotype: This receptor's antigen is unknown. No qualities accompany the bases; no much larger clone lies one base away.

Libraries were made using PCR. The sequencer was an Illumina HiSeq 2500. TCR library preparation used molecular barcoding, with unique molecular identifiers applied to normalize quantification of the TCRbeta repertoire. TCRdb cleaned the public reads at Q25 with fastp, built clones with MiXCR and kept in-frame beta chains. When rows share a CDR3 protein, they turn into one entry using the most common DNA and genes. Across this sample there are around 200,000 distinct CDR3 sequences, with about 9.2% seen only once. In total, the top ten clones hold 5% to 7% of the sample. The clonotype originates from a human donor who donated a stem cell graft to a child with acute lymphoblastic leukemia. This sequence uses TRBV3-1 and TRBJ1-6, with TRBD1 identical over 9 junction bases. Source: PBMCs from the stem cell graft donor, taken from the stem cell graft. The DNA reads TGTGCCAGCAGCCAAGAACTAGATCCGGGACAGGGACTCTATAATTCACCCCTCCACTTT. Translated, this gives CASSQELDPGQGLYNSPLHF.